This T cell receptor beta chain was identified in a study of blood T cell repertoires in COVID-19. Study as a whole: Acute and convalescent COVID-19 specimens originated in the United States, Italy and Spain.

While infection was still active, Seattle patients were enrolled and then followed longitudinally. Germline CDR1 is SNHLY and CDR2 is FYNNEI. Trimming removed 1 base at V and 2 bases at J, with 8 bases between. The CDR3 sequence is 15 residues long. As handled by the study authors: Counts of nucleated cells, estimated from reference gene primer amplification, were obtained. Measured with immunoSEQ multiplex PCR; TCRdb has only the in-frame clones, and not every one. That table gives V, J and clone size, and the DNA gave D and trimming. The sample yields around 400,000 clones, more than 75% seen once. V usage is TRBV2 and J usage is TRBJ1-4; possible D gene TRBD1, 5 bases. The material sequenced was peripheral blood. The TCR was taken from a woman in her fifties or sixties with COVID-19, enrolled during active disease. The CDR3 DNA is TGTGCCAGCAGTGAAGGGGGCTCGACTAATGAAAAACTGTTTTTT. This translates into CASSEGGSTNEKLFF.